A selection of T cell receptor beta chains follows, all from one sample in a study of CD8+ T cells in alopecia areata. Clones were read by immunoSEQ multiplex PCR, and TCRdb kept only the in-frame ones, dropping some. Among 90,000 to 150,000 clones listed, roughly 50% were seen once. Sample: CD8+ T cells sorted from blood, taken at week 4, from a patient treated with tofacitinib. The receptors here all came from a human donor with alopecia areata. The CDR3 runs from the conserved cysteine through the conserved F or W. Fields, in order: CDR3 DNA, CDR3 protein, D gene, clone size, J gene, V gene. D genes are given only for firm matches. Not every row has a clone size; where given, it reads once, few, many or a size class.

TGTGCCAGCAGCTCCAACCCCACAGGGTGGCAAGAGACCCAGTACTTC CASSSNPTGWQETQYF . . TRBJ2-5 TRBV13
TGTGCCTGGAGTGTGGGGCAGTCCTATGAGCAGTTCTTC CAWSVGQSYEQFF . . TRBJ2-1 TRBV30
TGTGCCAGCGGAAAATTACAGGGTAGCAATCAGCCCCAGCATTTT CASGKLQGSNQPQHF . few TRBJ1-5 TRBV6-1
TGTGCCTGGAGTGAAACCGGGTCCCTTGGGTTCTTC CAWSETGSLGFF . . TRBJ2-1 TRBV30
TGTGCCAGCAGCTTAGACTTTGGCGCCTACGAGCAGTACTTC CASSLDFGAYEQYF . few TRBJ2-7 TRBV7-2
TGTGCCAGCAGTCCCCTGACAGGGTTGGGCTATGGCTACACCTTC CASSPLTGLGYGYTF TRBD1 . TRBJ1-2 TRBV27
TGTGCCAGCAGCCCAAATACAGGATACGAGCAGTACTTC CASSPNTGYEQYF . . TRBJ2-7 TRBV5-6
TGCAGCGTTGGGACAGCAACAACCTACGAGCAGTACTTC CSVGTATTYEQYF . few TRBJ2-7 TRBV29-1
TGTGCCAGCAGGCCCGGGACAGGGGGCATGCCTGGTCAGCCCCAGCATTTT CASRPGTGGMPGQPQHF TRBD1 . TRBJ1-5 TRBV2
TGTGCCAGCAGTGAGGACACGATCTATGGCTACACCTTC CASSEDTIYGYTF . . TRBJ1-2 TRBV25-1
TGCAGCGTTGAACTCCCCGGAACAGGGGGCGATCAGCCCCAGCATTTT CSVELPGTGGDQPQHF TRBD1 few TRBJ1-5 TRBV29-1
TGTGCCTCGGGACAGGGCGACTACACCTTC CASGQGDYTF TRBD1 . TRBJ1-2 TRBV30
TGCAGCGGGGCACAGGGACCGTACAATGAGCAGTTCTTC CSGAQGPYNEQFF . few TRBJ2-1 TRBV29-1
TGTGCCAGCAGTGGGGGACTCAAGGGCAATGAGCAGTTCTTC CASSGGLKGNEQFF . . TRBJ2-1 TRBV25-1
TGTGCCAGCAGTGATGGCTCCTACGAGCAGTACTTC CASSDGSYEQYF . few TRBJ2-7 TRBV25-1
TGTGCCAGCAGTTTACTGTCGAACACTGAAGCTTTCTTT CASSLLSNTEAFF . . TRBJ1-1 TRBV27
TGCAGCGTTATCCTCCTAGGGACAGGGTCCTACGAGCAGTACTTC CSVILLGTGSYEQYF TRBD1 . TRBJ2-7 TRBV29-1
TGCAGCGTCGTACCACCAGGGGACTATGGCTACACCTTC CSVVPPGDYGYTF . . TRBJ1-2 TRBV29-1
TGTGCCAGCAGTTCTTGGGGGTCCGGGCAGTACTTC CASSSWGSGQYF . . TRBJ2-7 TRBV27
TGCAGCGTTGGGACGACAGGTTACACAGATACGCAGTATTTT CSVGTTGYTDTQYF . . TRBJ2-3 TRBV29-1
TGTGCCAGCAGCCCCCGGGACACGTCCTACGAGCAGTACTTC CASSPRDTSYEQYF . few TRBJ2-7 TRBV7-9
TGCAGCGTTGAAGGGACAGAAGAGACCCAGTACTTC CSVEGTEETQYF . few TRBJ2-5 TRBV29-1
TGCAGCGTTGTTAGCGGGGCCTCCTACGAGCAGTACTTC CSVVSGASYEQYF TRBD2 . TRBJ2-7 TRBV29-1
TGCGCCAGCAAAACGGGACTAGCCCCCAATGAGCAGTTCTTC CASKTGLAPNEQFF TRBD2 . TRBJ2-1 TRBV5-1
TGTGCCAGCAGTGGGGGAGGGGAGCAGTACTTC CASSGGGEQYF TRBD2 . TRBJ2-7 TRBV25-1
TGTGCCAGCAGCCAGGGACAGACGGGCACCCAGTACTTC CASSQGQTGTQYF TRBD1 . TRBJ2-5 TRBV14
TGTGCCAGCAGCTTAGAGGAGAACACTGAAGCTTTCTTT CASSLEENTEAFF . . TRBJ1-1 TRBV7-9
TGTGCCAGCAGGAAACTAGCGGAGCCCCAGCATTTT CASRKLAEPQHF . few TRBJ1-5 TRBV6-5
TGCAGCGTTCGCCCAGGGACCGAGCAGTACTTC CSVRPGTEQYF . few TRBJ2-7 TRBV29-1
TGTGCCAGTAGTATCATGGCCACGGGAGGCTACACCTTC CASSIMATGGYTF . . TRBJ1-2 TRBV19
TGTGCCTGGAGCTTAATACTAGGGACAGCAAACACTGAAGCTTTCTTT CAWSLILGTANTEAFF TRBD1 . TRBJ1-1 TRBV30
TGTGCCAGCAGTTTATCTGGCACAGATACGCAGTATTTT CASSLSGTDTQYF . . TRBJ2-3 TRBV27
TGTGCCTGGATGGGTGGAGAAGATGGGGAGGTTGCGAACACCGGGGAGCTGTTTTTT CAWMGGEDGEVANTGELFF . . TRBJ2-2 TRBV30
TGTGCCAGCAGTAACCGACAGGGGAGGCAGCCCCAGCATTTT CASSNRQGRQPQHF TRBD1 few TRBJ1-5 TRBV6-6
TGCGCCAGCAGTTCCGGGACAGGGGGCAACGAGCAGTACTTC CASSSGTGGNEQYF TRBD1 few TRBJ2-7 TRBV5-1
TGTGCCTGGACTACCTTGGGCAATGAGCAGTTCTTC CAWTTLGNEQFF . . TRBJ2-1 TRBV30
TGTGCCAGCAGCGTAGAGGCTAGCGGGACATACTACAATGAGCAGTTCTTC CASSVEASGTYYNEQFF TRBD2 few TRBJ2-1 TRBV9
TGCAGCGTTATACCAGGGGGGATCGAGCAGTACTTC CSVIPGGIEQYF . . TRBJ2-7 TRBV29-1
TGTGCCAGCAACAGAGGACAGGGGGCTACTTACGAGCAGTACTTC CASNRGQGATYEQYF TRBD1 . TRBJ2-7 TRBV7-9
TGTGCCAGCAGCCCCTCCGGGATGGGAACAAATAATTCACCCCTCCACTTT CASSPSGMGTNNSPLHF . few TRBJ1-6 TRBV7-9
TGTGCCAGCAGTTTTGGCAGGGATAACTATGGCTACACCTTC CASSFGRDNYGYTF . . TRBJ1-2 TRBV27
TGCAGCGTTGTTATCCGGGAGACCTTGAGGACCCGTAACTATGGCTACACCTTC CSVVIRETLRTRNYGYTF . . TRBJ1-2 TRBV29-1
TGCAGCGTTGAAGAAGCGCTAGCGGGGGGCTACGAGCAGTACTTC CSVEEALAGGYEQYF TRBD2 . TRBJ2-7 TRBV29-1
TGTGCCTGGACCGATAGAGTGGGCTACACCTTC CAWTDRVGYTF . . TRBJ1-2 TRBV30
TGTGCCAGCAGCGTAGTGGCAGGGGGCTACACCGGGGAGCTGTTTTTT CASSVVAGGYTGELFF TRBD1 . TRBJ2-2 TRBV9
TGTGCCAGCAGTGAATATGGGTACCAGGACATGTCCTACGAGCAGTACTTC CASSEYGYQDMSYEQYF . . TRBJ2-7 TRBV25-1
TGTGCCTGGAGTGTCACCAGCGGGTACAATGAGCAGTTCTTC CAWSVTSGYNEQFF . . TRBJ2-1 TRBV30
TGTGCCAGCAGTTCTGGGGGTCAGCCCCAGCATTTT CASSSGGQPQHF . . TRBJ1-5 TRBV27
TGCGCCAGCAGCCAAGTTACTAATCTAGGGGGACAAACTGAAGCTTTCTTT CASSQVTNLGGQTEAFF . once TRBJ1-1 TRBV4-1
TGTGCCTGGAGTGTTAGGGCTGAAGCTTTCTTT CAWSVRAEAFF . . TRBJ1-1 TRBV30
TGTGCCAGCAGCAAGATAACGGACAGGGCTCGTGAGCAGTTCTTC CASSKITDRAREQFF TRBD1 . TRBJ2-1 TRBV7-9
TGTGCCAGCAGTTTCTGGGGTAACACCGGGGAGCTGTTTTTT CASSFWGNTGELFF . . TRBJ2-2 TRBV28
TGCAGCGTTGAGCAGCGCTACGAGCAGTACTTC CSVEQRYEQYF . . TRBJ2-7 TRBV29-1